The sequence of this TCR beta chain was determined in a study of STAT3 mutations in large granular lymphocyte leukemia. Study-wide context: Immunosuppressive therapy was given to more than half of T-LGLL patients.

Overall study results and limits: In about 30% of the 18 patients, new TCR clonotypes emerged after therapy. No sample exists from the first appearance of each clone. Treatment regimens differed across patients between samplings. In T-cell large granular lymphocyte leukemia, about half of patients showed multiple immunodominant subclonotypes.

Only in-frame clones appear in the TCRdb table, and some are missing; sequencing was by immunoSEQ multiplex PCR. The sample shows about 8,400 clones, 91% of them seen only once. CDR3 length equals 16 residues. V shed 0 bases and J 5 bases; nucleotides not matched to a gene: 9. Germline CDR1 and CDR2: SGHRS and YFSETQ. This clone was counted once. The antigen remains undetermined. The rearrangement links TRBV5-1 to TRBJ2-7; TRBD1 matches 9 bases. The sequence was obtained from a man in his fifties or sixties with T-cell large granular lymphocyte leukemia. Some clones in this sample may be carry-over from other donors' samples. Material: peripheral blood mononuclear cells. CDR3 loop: CASSLGGGQGYHEQYF. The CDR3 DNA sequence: TGCGCCAGCAGCTTGGGGGGGGGACAGGGATACCACGAGCAGTACTTC.